The clone carrying this T cell receptor beta chain has just one count. Its antigen is not known. Libraries were prepared by immunoSEQ multiplex PCR; TCRdb keeps only in-frame clonotypes and omits some of them. The top ten clones hold 4.1% of a sample with fewer than 95,000 clones, approximately 91% of them seen once. This sample is drawn from a study of T cells in localized non-small cell lung cancer. Study-wide points: In adjacent lung, a median about 52 of the top 100 tumor clones were found. Exceeding tumor, uninvolved adjacent lung had the highest T cell clonality. Longer overall survival accompanied higher blood T cell density. Only one tumor region was sequenced, so heterogeneity remains possible.

The CDR3 runs to 13 residues. The V end lost 8 bases, the J end lost 4 bases, and 12 bases lay between the germline ends. Germline V gene data show CDR1 as MNHEY and CDR2 as SMNVEV (reference sequence). This sequence was found in a woman aged 35-75 years with stage II squamous cell lung carcinoma. V and J are TRBV27 and TRBJ1-5, with D possibly matching TRBD1 (6 bases). The material was PBMCs, obtained before any cancer treatment. The CDR3 spells CASSRQVNQPQHF. The CDR3, as DNA: TGTGCCAGCTCCCGACAGGTTAATCAGCCCCAGCATTTT.